Listed here are 23 T cell receptor beta chains from one sample, sequenced in a study of T cells in Graves' hyperthyroidism and ophthalmopathy. TCR beta CDR3 sequences were amplified from RNA transcripts. The HTBI primer set drove a first-round RT-PCR of the TCR CDR3. TCRdb re-called the multiplex PCR reads with MiXCR, one entry per CDR3 protein. Of fewer than 350,000 distinct CDR3 sequences in the sample, about 15% were seen once. Sequenced: blood. These receptors all stem from a woman in her fifties or sixties with Graves' hyperthyroidism that later progressed to Graves' ophthalmopathy.

A note on this clonotype: Compared with germline, one end of the junction differs, possibly owing to a read error. The chain carries TRBV12-3 or TRBV12-4 and TRBJ2-5; 9 bases are shared with TRBD1. CDR3 length: 18 residues. The CDR3 region has the DNA TGTGCCAGCAGGCCGGACAGGGGCTGGGGTGGGACACAAGAGGCCCAGTACTTC. Amino acids: CASRPDRGWGGTQEAQYF.

This clonotype was observed at least ten times. The chain is built from TRBV7-9 and TRBJ2-1, with D possibly being TRBD2 (5 bases). Germline CDR1 reads SEHNR; CDR2 reads FQNEAQ (reference sequence). Trimming removed 2 bases at V and 2 bases at J, with 13 bases between. This CDR3 spans 16 amino acids. The DNA of the CDR3 is TGTGCCAGCAGCTTATTTCCGGGAAGGCCCTACAATGAGCAGTTCTTC. This gives the protein CASSLFPGRPYNEQFF.

The sample holds many counts of this clonotype. This CDR3 reads CAWATDWPSNEQFF. The CDR3 DNA reads as TGTGCCTGGGCGACGGACTGGCCTTCGAATGAGCAGTTCTTC. The V call is TRBV30, the J call TRBJ2-1; perhaps TRBD2 as D (5 bases). V lost 5 bases and J lost 7, with 18 bases in between. Germline CDR1 GTSNPN, CDR2 SVGIG (reference sequence). This CDR3 is built from 14 residues.

This clonotype was observed many times. The CDR3 sequence: CASSLAGLSESYEQYF. The CDR3 DNA reads TGTGCCAGCAGCCTAGCGGGACTCTCGGAATCATACGAGCAGTACTTC. V is TRBV3-1 and J is TRBJ2-7, with 8 positions matching TRBD2. This CDR3 region has 16 residues. With V trimmed by 4 bases and J by 4 bases, 12 bases remained unmatched. The germline gives CDR1 LGHDT, CDR2 YNNKEL (reference sequence).

This clonotype was seen at least ten times. The chain links TRBV27 to TRBJ2-7; 13 bases map to TRBD2. The CDR3 is made up of 15 amino acids. Trimming took 4 bases from V and 6 from J; bases not matched to a gene: 6. Germline CDR1 and CDR2: MNHEY and SMNVEV (reference sequence). The CDR3 loop is CASSSPGLAGSEQYF. The CDR3 DNA reads as TGTGCCAGCAGTTCTCCGGGACTAGCGGGATCCGAGCAGTACTTC.

The CDR3 region has the DNA TGTGCCAGTAGTTTGGACAGGAGAGAGACCCAGTACTTC. This encodes CASSLDRRETQYF. V and J are TRBV19 and TRBJ2-5, with 7 bases aligning to TRBD1. J gave up 4 bases and V 5 bases, and 4 bases lay outside the gene matches. Germline CDR1 is LNHDA and CDR2 is SQIVND (reference sequence). The CDR3 is 13 amino acids.

The genes are TRBV20-1 and TRBJ2-5, with TRBD2 matching 11 bases. Trimming removed 1 base from V and 0 bases from J; junction bases left unmatched: 4. CDR1 and CDR2 from the germline V gene are DFQATT and SNEGSKA (reference sequence). There are 16 residues in the CDR3. The CDR3 DNA is TGCAGTGCTAGAGCTCCTAGCGGGAGGTACCAAGAGACCCAGTACTTC. Its protein product is CSARAPSGRYQETQYF.

In regard to this clonotype: A much bigger clone sits one base away, suggesting this may be a read error. The J gene is TRBJ2-2, the V gene TRBV27; D may correspond to TRBD1 or TRBD2 (5 bases each). CDR1 and CDR2 from the germline V gene are MNHEY and SMNVEV (reference sequence). CDR3 length: 16 residues. For the CDR3, the DNA is TGTGCCAACAGTGAGGGGAACGGGGCGAACACCGGGGAGCTGTTTTTT. Amino acids: CANSEGNGANTGELFF.

At least ten counts were recorded for this clonotype. This chain uses TRBV20-1 with TRBJ2-7; no definite D call. Germline CDR1 reads DFQATT; CDR2 reads SNEGSKA (reference sequence). The CDR3 spans 14 residues. V was shortened by 4 bases and J by 0 bases, with 13 bases between the two germline ends. In nucleotides, the CDR3 is TGCAGTGCTACCCGGACGGCAGACTCCTACGAGCAGTACTTC. It is translated as CSATRTADSYEQYF.

This rearrangement joins TRBV4-1 to TRBJ2-7, with 10 bases identical to TRBD1. The germline V gene has CDR1 MGHRA and CDR2 YSYEKL. The CDR3 totals 16 residues. After removal of 4 bases from V and 5 bases from J, the junction contained 11 bases not matched to a gene. CDR3 residues: CASSRRPGQGRDEQYF. For the CDR3, the DNA is TGCGCCAGCAGCCGACGGCCGGGACAGGGGAGGGACGAGCAGTACTTC.

The sample holds many counts of this clonotype. The chain is built from TRBV10-2 and TRBJ2-3, with 13 positions matching TRBD2. The germline V gene encodes CDR1 WSHSY and CDR2 SAAADI. The CDR3 is 16 residues long. Germline trimming cut 7 bases from V and 6 bases from J; bases unmatched to any gene: 10. CDR3 sequence: CASTERTSGRGDTQYF. The CDR3 DNA sequence: TGCGCCAGCACCGAAAGGACTAGCGGGAGAGGGGATACGCAGTATTTT.

This clonotype has ten or more counts. The rearrangement uses TRBV20-1 and TRBJ2-3; D gene unclear. Per the germline V gene, CDR1 is DFQATT and CDR2 is SNEGSKA (reference sequence). The CDR3 is 15 amino acids. The V and J ends lost 0 bases and 8 bases respectively, with 18 bases between them. For the CDR3, the DNA is TGCAGTGCTAGAGATTCGGGCCTACTTGTCGGTACGCAGTATTTT. Translating it yields CSARDSGLLVGTQYF.

This clonotype has a count of ten or more. The rearrangement uses TRBV28 and TRBJ1-5; D gene uncertain. V was pared by 2 bases and J by 5 bases, with 13 bases between. The germline gives CDR1 MDHEN, CDR2 SYDVKM. The CDR3 is made up of 15 amino acids. CDR3 nucleotides: TGTGCCAGCAGTTTAGGACCCCTCCTACATCAGCCCCAGCATTTT. It codes for CASSLGPLLHQPQHF.

This clonotype was seen repeatedly, ten times or more. The chain has TRBV5-1 and TRBJ1-1; a weak D match, TRBD1 (6 bases). CDR3 size: 14 residues. The V end was cut by 4 bases, the J end by 5 bases, with 15 bases between. Per the germline V gene, CDR1 is SGHRS and CDR2 is YFSETQ. CDR3 nucleotide sequence: TGCGCCAGCAGCGACGGGGGGGCTAGGACTGAAGCTTTCTTT. It translates to CASSDGGARTEAFF. Based on the CDR3 plus reference TRBV5-1 and TRBJ1-1, the full variable domain is KAGVTQTPRYLIKTRGQQVTLSCSPISGHRSVSWYQQTPGQGLQFLFEYFSETQRNKGNFPGRFSGRQFSNSRSEMNVSTLELGDSALYLCASSDGGARTEAFFGQGTRLTVV.

This clonotype showed up many times. The CDR3 spells CASSPGPGLSYEQYF. The CDR3, as DNA: TGTGCCAGCTCACCAGGCCCGGGACTGTCCTACGAGCAGTACTTC. V and J are TRBV18 and TRBJ2-7; D possibly corresponds to TRBD2 (6 bases). The CDR3 is 15 residues long. V lost 2 bases and J 1 base, leaving 12 bases between the germline ends. Germline CDR1 reads KGHSH; CDR2 reads LQKENI.

This clonotype was counted at least ten times. This chain joins TRBV11-2 and TRBJ2-7, with no clear D. Trimming stripped 0 bases from V and 4 bases from J, with 10 bases between. Germline V gene sequence: CDR1 SGHAT, CDR2 FQNNGV. The length of the CDR3 is 14 residues. As DNA, the CDR3 is TGTGCCAGCAGCTTAGATTGGGGTGGATACGAGCAGTACTTC. Its translation: CASSLDWGGYEQYF.

The chain couples TRBV9 to TRBJ2-7, with 10 bases aligning to TRBD1. There are 13 residues in the CDR3. Germline V lookup: CDR1 SGDLS, CDR2 YYNGEE. The V segment lost 3 bases and the J segment 7 bases; nucleotides outside the gene matches: 4. The CDR3 region is CASSGGQGREQYF. In DNA form, the CDR3 reads TGTGCCAGCAGCGGGGGACAGGGGCGGGAGCAGTACTTC.

This clonotype was observed many times. The genes are TRBV28 and TRBJ1-5, with TRBD1 matching 8 bases. The J segment lost 0 bases and the V segment lost 3 bases, leaving 4 bases of the junction unmatched. Germline-derived CDR1 and CDR2 are MDHEN and SYDVKM. The CDR3 runs 16 residues. CDR3 region: CASSFTGGYSNQPQHF. The CDR3 nucleotides read TGTGCCAGCAGTTTCACAGGGGGGTATAGCAATCAGCCCCAGCATTTT.

This clonotype was recorded a few times. Given a much more abundant clone one base away, this may be a read error. The chain recombines TRBV2 with TRBJ2-3; TRBD1 aligns across 10 bases. J was trimmed by 6 bases and V by 5 bases; bases with no gene match: 8. The germline gives CDR1 SNHLY, CDR2 FYNNEI. This CDR3 has 15 residues. CDR3 sequence (DNA): TGTGCCAGCAGTCCTGACAGGGGGCCAGAGGATACGCAGTATTTT. This translates into CASSPDRGPEDTQYF. The whole variable domain, filled in from reference TRBV2 and TRBJ2-3, reads EPEVTQTPSHQVTQMGQEVILRCVPISNHLYFYWYRQILGQKVEFLVSFYNNEISEKSEIFDDQFSVERPDGSNFTLKIRSTKLEDSAMYFCASSPDRGPEDTQYFGPGTRLTVL.

This chain links TRBV9 with TRBJ2-7, with a weak D call TRBD1 (5 bases). Germline CDR1 and CDR2: SGDLS and YYNGEE. This CDR3 is built from 15 residues. V shed 3 bases and J shed 3 bases, with 16 bases lying between them. The CDR3 DNA reads as TGTGCCAGCAGCGCTACAGACAGTCTCCACTACGAGCAGTACTTC. Amino acids: CASSATDSLHYEQYF.

This clonotype occurred many times. The J gene is TRBJ2-7, the V gene TRBV19, with D perhaps matching TRBD2 (5 bases). Germline loops: CDR1 LNHDA, CDR2 SQIVND (reference sequence). This CDR3 is 13 amino acids long. The V and J ends lost 5 bases and 3 bases respectively, with 11 bases between them. CDR3 sequence: CASSPEGSYEQYF. The CDR3 DNA reads as TGTGCCAGTAGTCCCGAGGGCAGCTACGAGCAGTACTTC.

V usage is TRBV9 and J usage is TRBJ2-7; the match to TRBD2 covers 15 bases. The germline V gene has CDR1 SGDLS and CDR2 YYNGEE. The ends lost 4 bases at V and 0 bases at J; junction bases unmatched: 5. CDR3 size: 17 residues. The CDR3 sequence: CASSRGLAGGISYEQYF. The CDR3 DNA is TGTGCCAGCAGCCGCGGACTAGCGGGGGGGATCTCCTACGAGCAGTACTTC.

This clonotype was seen many times. This chain connects TRBV12-3 or TRBV12-4 to TRBJ1-4; D is perhaps TRBD1 (6 bases). V dropped 7 bases and J dropped 5 bases, with 14 bases sitting between them. The CDR3 consists of 14 residues. The CDR3 spells CASTPQQGNEKLFF. CDR3 coding DNA: TGTGCCAGCACCCCCCAGCAGGGGAATGAAAAACTGTTTTTT.